The present entry profiles one TCR beta chain with its context. The protocol was immunoSEQ multiplex PCR, while the TCRdb copy is restricted to in-frame clones and leaves out a portion. This table has about 390,000 clones, around 87% appearing once. The data were obtained in a study of blood T cell repertoires in COVID-19. Across the study: From the United States, Italy and Spain came samples of acute and convalescent COVID-19. T cells, B-cell-depleted T cells, or PBMCs provided the cDNA or gDNA that served as material.

Sample: peripheral blood. The clonotype was recovered from a woman aged 55-70 years with COVID-19, enrolled during active disease.

CDR3 sequence reads: CASSVEAGQHGDTQYF. In nucleotides, the CDR3 is TGTGCCAGCAGCGTAGAAGCGGGGCAGCATGGAGATACGCAGTATTTT. V usage is TRBV9 and J usage is TRBJ2-3; 7 nucleotides agree with TRBD2. Per germline, CDR1 SGDLS and CDR2 YYNGEE. Trimming cost V 0 bases and J 5 bases; bases outside gene matches: 9. This CDR3 is 16 amino acids long.